These 5 T cell receptor beta chains were sequenced from one sample in a study of cytomegalovirus exposure and HLA in healthy donors. With 60 Vbeta and 13 Jbeta primers, the PCR was carried out. The protocol was immunoSEQ multiplex PCR, while the TCRdb copy is restricted to in-frame clones and leaves out a portion. This table holds 150,000 to 200,000 clones, nearly 80% found once. The sequenced material came from PBMCs. All receptors derive from a man between 18 and 35 years old in good health and CMV-seropositive.

This clone was seen just once. The chain links TRBV7-9 to TRBJ1-3, with TRBD1 as a possible D gene (6 bases). This CDR3 spans 17 amino acids. The V gene lost 5 bases and the J gene lost 6 bases, with 23 bases spanning the gap. Germline V gene sequence: CDR1 SEHNR, CDR2 FQNEAQ (reference sequence). This chain's CDR3 is CASSHSGRGAMENTIYF. The CDR3 DNA reads TGTGCCAGCAGCCACTCGGGACGGGGGGCGATGGAAAACACCATATATTTT.

V and J are TRBV7-2 and TRBJ2-7; the match to TRBD1 covers 7 bases. The germline CDR1 and CDR2 sequences are SGHTA and FQGNSA. The CDR3 spans 15 residues. Trimming removed 1 base from V and 3 bases from J; junction bases left unmatched: 6. The CDR3 DNA reads as TGTGCCAGCAGCTTAGAGGGACAGACCCTCTACGAGCAGTACTTC. It yields the protein CASSLEGQTLYEQYF.

V gene TRBV6-5 combines with J gene TRBJ1-6, with D tentatively TRBD1 (5 bases). The CDR3 spans 15 residues. Germline CDR1 MNHEY, CDR2 SVGAGI. Trimming removed 5 bases from V and 6 bases from J, with 14 bases in between. The CDR3 here is CASSLQDQTNSPLHF. The CDR3 bases are TGTGCCAGCAGTCTACAGGACCAGACTAATTCACCCCTCCACTTT.

This clone was seen just once. The genes are TRBV6-6 and TRBJ2-1; perhaps TRBD1 as D (7 bases). Germline V gives CDR1 MNHNY, CDR2 SVGAGI (reference sequence). The V gene lost 5 bases and the J gene lost 0 bases, with 11 bases spanning the gap. The CDR3 has 15 amino acids. The CDR3 loop reads CASSDQGGSYNEQFF. CDR3 bases: TGTGCCAGCAGTGACCAGGGGGGCTCCTACAATGAGCAGTTCTTC.

V is TRBV15 and J is TRBJ2-7; 11 positions match TRBD1. CDR1 and CDR2 (germline): LNHNV, YYDKDF (reference sequence). The V segment lost 0 bases and the J segment 3 bases; nucleotides outside the gene matches: 1. The CDR3 runs to 15 residues. The CDR3 nucleotides are TGTGCCACCAGCAGAGATGGGACAGGGGGCTACGAGCAGTACTTC. Protein sequence: CATSRDGTGGYEQYF.